The 31 T cell receptor beta chains below all came from one sample that was sequenced in a study of blood T cell repertoires in COVID-19. The assay was immunoSEQ multiplex PCR, and TCRdb's table has in-frame clones only and misses some. This table has 210,000 or so clones, around nine tenths appearing once. The specimen was PBMCs or T cells enriched from blood (not recorded which). These receptors came from a man aged 25-40 years who had recovered from COVID-19.

This CDR3 reads CASSKVPGLNGYTF. CDR3 DNA: TGTGCCAGCAGCAAAGTTCCAGGGTTGAATGGCTACACCTTC. The chain couples TRBV21-1 to TRBJ1-2; the listed D gene, TRBD1, was not tested against the DNA. TRBV21-1 counts as a pseudogene. The CDR3 length is 14 residues.

The chain joins TRBV5-6 to TRBJ1-2; D perhaps matches TRBD1 (6 bases). The V and J ends lost 4 bases and 2 bases respectively, with 12 bases between them. In germline, CDR1 is SGHDT, CDR2 YYEEEE. This CDR3 is 14 amino acids long. The CDR3: CASSLGASNYGYTF. The CDR3 nucleotides are TGTGCCAGCAGCCTGGGGGCCAGCAACTATGGCTACACCTTC.

The chain combines TRBV2 with TRBJ1-1; D is unclear. Germline V CDR1 and CDR2: SNHLY, FYNNEI. The CDR3 is 13 amino acids. V gave up 6 bases and J gave up 7 bases, with 15 bases separating them. The CDR3 bases are TGTGCCAGCAGATGGGCCCCGAATGGTGAAGCTTTCTTT. Translation: CASRWAPNGEAFF.

The J gene is TRBJ2-1, the V gene TRBV11-3, with D perhaps TRBD2 (6 bases). The CDR3 spans 15 residues. The germline V gene has CDR1 SGHNT and CDR2 YENEEA. Trimming took 1 base from V and 2 from J, leaving 9 bases between them. As DNA, the CDR3 is TGTGCCAGCAGCTTAGGGGCGGGAACCTACAATGAGCAGTTCTTC. It codes for CASSLGAGTYNEQFF.

CDR3 bases: TGCGCCAGCAGCTTGACGCGAAATCAGCCCCAGCATTTT. Translation gives CASSLTRNQPQHF. The chain employs TRBV5-1 and TRBJ1-5; no firm D call. Trimming cost V 1 base and J 4 bases, with 6 bases left between them. CDR3 length equals 13 residues. From germline, CDR1 is SGHRS and CDR2 YFSETQ.

The CDR3 loop is CASTSYSYEQYF. CDR3 coding DNA: TGTGCCAGCACGTCGTACAGCTACGAGCAGTACTTC. V usage is TRBV28 and J usage is TRBJ2-7; D remains unclear. V was pared by 7 bases and J by 3 bases, with 10 bases between. The CDR3 is 12 amino acids. Germline lookup yields CDR1 MDHEN and CDR2 SYDVKM.

This chain joins TRBV2 and TRBJ2-2; 7 bases line up with TRBD1. Germline V gene sequence: CDR1 SNHLY, CDR2 FYNNEI. J was trimmed by 6 bases and V by 6 bases; bases with no gene match: 4. CDR3 size: 13 residues. The CDR3 sequence is CASRQQGPGELFF. The CDR3, as DNA: TGTGCCAGCAGGCAACAGGGGCCCGGGGAGCTGTTTTTT.

The V gene is TRBV7-3, the J gene TRBJ2-3, with 8 nucleotides matching TRBD2. The junction had 10 bases not matched to a gene; V was cut back by 4 bases and J by 4 bases. The CDR3 totals 16 residues. From germline, CDR1 is SGHTA and CDR2 FQGTGA. In nucleotides, the CDR3 is TGTGCCAGCAGCTCCCTATCGGGGGGGCGTGCAGATACGCAGTATTTT. Translation gives CASSSLSGGRADTQYF. Full variable domain (outside the CDR3, taken from reference TRBV7-3 and TRBJ2-3): GAGVSQTPSNKVTEKGKYVELRCDPISGHTALYWYRQSLGQGPEFLIYFQGTGAADDSGLPNDRFFAVRPEGSVSTLKIQRTERGDSAVYLCASSSLSGGRADTQYFGPGTRLTVL.

V usage is TRBV11-2 and J usage is TRBJ2-1, with a possible D match to TRBD1 (6 bases). In germline, CDR1 is SGHAT, CDR2 FQNNGV. The CDR3 runs 13 residues. V gave up 1 base and J gave up 7 bases, with 8 bases separating them. In nucleotides, the CDR3 is TGTGCCAGCAGCTTAGTAAGGGGGAATGAGCAGTTCTTC. The encoded protein is CASSLVRGNEQFF.

This rearrangement joins TRBV7-6 to TRBJ2-1, with 8 bases identical to TRBD2. Germline V lookup: CDR1 SGHVS, CDR2 FNYEAQ. The CDR3 consists of 16 residues. The trim removed 3 bases at V and 2 bases at J, leaving 6 bases unmatched. The chain's CDR3 is CASSLRLSGAYNEQFF. As DNA, the CDR3 is TGTGCCAGCAGCTTGCGTCTTAGCGGGGCCTACAATGAGCAGTTCTTC.

The chain has TRBV29-1 and TRBJ2-7; D is undetermined. CDR1 is SQVTM and CDR2 is ANQGSEA in the germline V gene. This CDR3 has 13 residues. V was trimmed by 4 bases and J by 3 bases, leaving 13 bases between them. CDR3 coding DNA: TGCAGCGTTGCGCAGGCCCTGGGCTACGAGCAGTACTTC. Protein product: CSVAQALGYEQYF.

The CDR3 DNA reads TGTGCCAGCAGCCGCCTAACTACAGGAAAATCTGGGGCCAACGTCCTGACTTTC. It is translated as CASSRLTTGKSGANVLTF. The chain couples TRBV13 to TRBJ2-6; tentatively, D is TRBD1 (5 bases). This CDR3 is 18 amino acids long. Trimming stripped 5 bases from V and 1 base from J, with 18 bases between. Germline CDR1 and CDR2: PRHDT and FYEKMQ (reference sequence).

The chain uses TRBV27 and TRBJ2-2; maybe TRBD1 (6 bases). The germline V gene encodes CDR1 MNHEY and CDR2 SMNVEV (reference sequence). Deletions cut 6 bases from V and 3 bases from J, with 11 bases between. There are 14 residues in the CDR3. CDR3 coding DNA: TGTGCCAGCAGAGGGGGTCCTTACACCGGGGAGCTGTTTTTT. Its translation is CASRGGPYTGELFF.

The chain couples TRBV6-6 to TRBJ1-2, with no clear D. Germline lookup yields CDR1 MNHNY and CDR2 SVGAGI (reference sequence). The CDR3 runs 15 residues. The V and J ends lost 5 bases and 2 bases respectively, with 15 bases between them. The CDR3, as DNA: TGTGCCAGCAGTCTAGACAATACCAAAAACTATGGCTACACCTTC. Residues: CASSLDNTKNYGYTF.

The V gene is TRBV19, the J gene TRBJ1-1, with D perhaps TRBD1 (5 bases). The germline CDR1 and CDR2 sequences are LNHDA and SQIVND (reference sequence). Trimming cost V 5 bases and J 5 bases, with 12 bases left between them. The CDR3 spans 13 residues. The CDR3 loop is CASSPAGGTEAFF. CDR3 coding DNA: TGTGCCAGTAGTCCCGCGGGGGGAACTGAAGCTTTCTTT.

This clone has only one observation. The chain links TRBV14 to TRBJ1-3; D is uncertain. CDR1 is SGHDN, CDR2 FVKESK, per germline. Trimming cost V 1 base and J 4 bases, with 14 bases left between them. The CDR3 contains 16 residues. The CDR3 region has the DNA TGTGCCAGCAGCCAAGTTTTCGGGGAGCTCGGAAACACCATATATTTT. This gives the protein CASSQVFGELGNTIYF. Full variable domain (missing parts from reference TRBV14 and TRBJ1-3): EAGVTQFPSHSVIEKGQTVTLRCDPISGHDNLYWYRRVMGKEIKFLLHFVKESKQDESGMPNNRFLAERTGGTYSTLKVQPAELEDSGVYFCASSQVFGELGNTIYFGEGSWLTVV.

This clone was detected a few times. The chain recombines TRBV13 with TRBJ2-5, with 11 bases fitting TRBD1. The CDR3 spans 15 residues. Losses at the gene ends were 3 bases for V and 2 bases for J; bases not matched to a gene: 2. Germline assignment: CDR1 PRHDT and CDR2 FYEKMQ (reference sequence). Here the CDR3 reads CASSFRDRGQETQYF. The CDR3 bases are TGTGCCAGCAGCTTTAGGGACAGGGGGCAAGAGACCCAGTACTTC.

The chain is built from TRBV19 and TRBJ2-7, with D possibly TRBD2 on 6 matching bases. Trimming stripped 0 bases from V and 4 bases from J, with 16 bases between. The CDR3 length is 16 residues. Germline V gene data show CDR1 as LNHDA and CDR2 as SQIVND (reference sequence). CDR3 amino acids: CASSIESTGVGYEQYF. CDR3 DNA: TGTGCCAGTAGTATAGAGTCGACGGGAGTAGGATACGAGCAGTACTTC.

This chain links TRBV6-5 with TRBJ2-2; 7 bases are a match to TRBD1. The length of the CDR3 is 14 residues. CDR1 is MNHEY, CDR2 SVGAGI, per germline. Trimming cost V 3 bases and J 5 bases; bases outside gene matches: 3. The CDR3 here is CASSYTGDTGELFF. CDR3 nucleotides: TGTGCCAGCAGTTATACAGGGGATACCGGGGAGCTGTTTTTT.

The V gene is TRBV7-3, the J gene TRBJ1-6; unclear D gene. V lost 5 bases and J lost 6, with 11 bases in between. The CDR3 totals 14 residues. Looked up from germline, CDR1 is SGHTA and CDR2 is FQGTGA. CDR3 nucleotides: TGTGCCAGCAGCGGCCAGGTCATTAATTCACCCCTCCACTTT. It is translated as CASSGQVINSPLHF.

The chain employs TRBV5-4 and TRBJ2-3; TRBD2 is a possible D gene (6 bases). The length of the CDR3 is 16 residues. Trimming removed 5 bases from V and 3 bases from J, with 19 bases in between. The germline V gene encodes CDR1 SGHNT and CDR2 YYREEE (reference sequence). The CDR3 spells CASSLGGSVFTDTQYF. The CDR3 region has the DNA TGTGCCAGCAGTCTCGGAGGGAGTGTCTTTACAGATACGCAGTATTTT.

The genes are TRBV5-1 and TRBJ2-6; D perhaps matches TRBD2 (5 bases). V was trimmed by 6 bases and J by 4 bases, leaving 14 bases between them. The germline V gene encodes CDR1 SGHRS and CDR2 YFSETQ. This CDR3 contains 15 residues. CDR3 amino acids: CASKPIPGGANVLTF. The CDR3 coding sequence is TGCGCCAGCAAACCGATTCCGGGAGGGGCCAACGTCCTGACTTTC.

CDR3 coding DNA: TGTGCCATCAGACCGGGATGGGCCGGAAACACCATATATTTT. This gives the protein CAIRPGWAGNTIYF. The rearrangement joins TRBV10-3 to TRBJ1-3, with unresolved D. V was cut by 6 bases and J by 4 bases, with 13 bases left in between. The CDR3 is made up of 14 amino acids. Looked up from germline, CDR1 is ENHRY and CDR2 is SYGVKD.

This clone occurred once. V is TRBV3-1 (or the pseudogene TRBV3-2) and J is TRBJ1-5; no reliable D call. This CDR3 region has 13 residues. V shed 7 bases and J shed 2 bases, with 9 bases lying between them. From germline, CDR1 is LGHDT and CDR2 YNNKEL (reference sequence). The CDR3 region is CASTNGGNQPQHF. CDR3 DNA sequence: TGTGCCAGCACTAACGGAGGCAATCAGCCCCAGCATTTT.

The gene calls are TRBV7-2 and TRBJ1-4, with 7 bases that match TRBD1. Per germline, CDR1 SGHTA and CDR2 FQGNSA. The CDR3 has 13 residues. V was pared by 5 bases and J by 7 bases, with 4 bases of the junction left unmatched. The CDR3 sequence: CASSPQGIEKLFF. The CDR3 DNA reads TGTGCCAGCAGCCCACAGGGGATTGAAAAACTGTTTTTT.

V is TRBV27 and J is TRBJ2-7, with D possibly matching TRBD2 (6 bases). Germline loops: CDR1 MNHEY, CDR2 SMNVEV (reference sequence). The CDR3 loop spans 15 amino acids. V was cut by 6 bases and J by 6 bases, with 21 bases left in between. CDR3 sequence reads: CASRPPGLVRAEQYF. CDR3 bases: TGTGCCAGCAGACCTCCGGGACTCGTTAGAGCCGAGCAGTACTTC.

The chain employs TRBV5-1 and TRBJ2-5, with D tentatively TRBD2 (7 bases). This CDR3 spans 16 amino acids. V was trimmed by 6 bases and J by 0 bases, leaving 18 bases between them. Germline assignment: CDR1 SGHRS and CDR2 YFSETQ. The CDR3 DNA reads as TGCGCCAGCACTAGGGGGGGCCAGGGTTACCAAGAGACCCAGTACTTC. Its protein product is CASTRGGQGYQETQYF. The full variable domain, in which reference TRBV5-1 and TRBJ2-5 provide the parts outside the CDR3, is KAGVTQTPRYLIKTRGQQVTLSCSPISGHRSVSWYQQTPGQGLQFLFEYFSETQRNKGNFPGRFSGRQFSNSRSEMNVSTLELGDSALYLCASTRGGQGYQETQYFGPGTRLLVL.

This clone was observed once. V usage is TRBV30 and J usage is TRBJ2-2, with TRBD2 matching over 12 bases. Looked up from germline, CDR1 is GTSNPN and CDR2 is SVGIG (reference sequence). The J segment lost 6 bases and the V segment lost 1 base, leaving 6 bases of the junction unmatched. This CDR3 has 16 amino acids. The chain's CDR3 is CAWSGLAGVKAGELFF. The CDR3, as DNA: TGTGCCTGGAGTGGACTAGCGGGGGTCAAGGCCGGGGAGCTGTTTTTT.

CDR3 DNA: TGTGCCAGCAGCCAAGCGAGAGGTGGCACACGAACCACAGATACGCAGTATTTT. It specifies CASSQARGGTRTTDTQYF. The chain uses TRBV4-2 and TRBJ2-3; D is undetermined. The V gene lost 1 base and the J gene lost 2 bases, with 19 bases spanning the gap. CDR1 and CDR2 (germline): LGHNA, YNFKEQ. The CDR3 has 18 amino acids.

CDR3 sequence: CASSRGGGRGESGYTF. The DNA for the CDR3 is TGTGCCAGCAGCCGCGGCGGGGGGCGCGGGGAATCTGGCTACACCTTC. The chain is built from TRBV3-1 (or the pseudogene TRBV3-2) and TRBJ1-2, with D tentatively TRBD1 (6 bases). The CDR3 spans 16 residues. The germline V gene has CDR1 LGHDT and CDR2 YNNKEL (reference sequence). V dropped 4 bases and J dropped 7 bases, with 22 bases sitting between them.

Concerning this clone itself: The same CDR3 arises from other DNA sequences in this sample as well. V usage is TRBV28 and J usage is TRBJ2-3, with a weak D call TRBD2 (7 bases). Trimming cost V 2 bases and J 1 base, with 10 bases left between them. The CDR3 is 15 amino acids. Germline V CDR1 and CDR2: MDHEN, SYDVKM. The CDR3 is CASSLAGAGTDTQYF. CDR3 DNA sequence: TGTGCCAGCAGTTTAGCGGGGGCGGGCACAGATACGCAGTATTTT.